The clone carrying this TCR beta chain was detected many times. Its antigen is undetermined. Unique molecular identifiers featured in how the TCRbeta library was prepared. TCRdb passed the PCR reads through MiXCR, listing each CDR3 protein once. The sample lists 580,000 or so distinct CDR3 sequences, 23% occurring once. This entry is derived from a study of T-cell reconstitution after alpha-beta-depleted transplantation in children. Findings and caveats of the study: Surviving recipient T cells and thymic progenitors accounted for the high day-60 TCRbeta diversity observed in some patients. The authors attributed T-cell counts and diversity one year after transplant mostly to newly produced T cells. Reported findings indicate that, about two months after transplant, alpha-beta T cells came from several hundred expanded clones, which were derived from non-depleted graft cells.

The source of this sequence is a boy younger than two who had a stem cell transplant for acute myeloid leukemia, so the T cells may come from the graft donor. Source: PBMCs, mostly from graft donor cells, taken 360 days after TCRalphabeta/CD19-depleted stem cell transplant.

CDR3 nucleotides: TGCAGTGCTACGGAGTCTGGGAATAATTCACCCCTCCACTTT. Translation gives CSATESGNNSPLHF. V is TRBV20-1 and J is TRBJ1-6, with unresolved D. V was pared by 4 bases and J by 5 bases, with 12 bases between. CDR3 length equals 14 residues. Germline CDR1 and CDR2: DFQATT and SNEGSKA (reference sequence).